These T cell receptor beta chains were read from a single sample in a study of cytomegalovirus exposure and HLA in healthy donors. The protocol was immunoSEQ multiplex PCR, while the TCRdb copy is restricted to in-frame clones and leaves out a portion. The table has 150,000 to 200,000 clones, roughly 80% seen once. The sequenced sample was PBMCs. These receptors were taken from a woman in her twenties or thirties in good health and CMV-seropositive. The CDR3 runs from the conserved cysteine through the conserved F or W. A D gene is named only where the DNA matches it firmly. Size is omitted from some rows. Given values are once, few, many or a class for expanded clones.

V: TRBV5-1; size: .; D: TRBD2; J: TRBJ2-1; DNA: TGCGCCAGCAGCACCCAGACCAGCGGGGAGGGTGAGCAGTTCTTC; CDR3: CASSTQTSGEGEQFF
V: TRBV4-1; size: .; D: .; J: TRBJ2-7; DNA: TGCGCCAGCAGCCAAGCAGCGGAGATACGTATCTACGAGCAGTACTTC; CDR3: CASSQAAEIRIYEQYF
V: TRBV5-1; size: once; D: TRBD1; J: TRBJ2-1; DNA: TGCGCCAGCAGCTCCGGGACAGGGGGCGCCGTCAATGAGCAGTTCTTC; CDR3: CASSSGTGGAVNEQFF
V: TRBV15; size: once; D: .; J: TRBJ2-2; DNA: TGTGCCACCAGCAGAGCTACGATTACCGGGGAGCTGTTTTTT; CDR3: CATSRATITGELFF
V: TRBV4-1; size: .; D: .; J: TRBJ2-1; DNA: TGCGCCAGCACAGTGGGCAGTGAGCAGTTCTTC; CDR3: CASTVGSEQFF
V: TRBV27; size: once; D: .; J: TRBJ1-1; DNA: TGTGCCAGCAGTTTATATGGCGGTGAAGCTTTCTTT; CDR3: CASSLYGGEAFF
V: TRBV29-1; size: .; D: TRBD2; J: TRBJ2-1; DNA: TGCAGCGTCCCCAGGGGCGGGGGGGCCTACAATGAGCAGTTCTTC; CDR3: CSVPRGGGAYNEQFF
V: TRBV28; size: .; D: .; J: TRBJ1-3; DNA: TGTGCCAGCACCTCCTGGGGCGGGGGTCGGGCCGGGGGAAACACCATATATTTT; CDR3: CASTSWGGGRAGGNTIYF
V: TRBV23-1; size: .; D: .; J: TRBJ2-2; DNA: TGCGCCAGCAGTCAAGGCTCGTCTGCCGGGGAGCTGTTTTTT; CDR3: CASSQGSSAGELFF
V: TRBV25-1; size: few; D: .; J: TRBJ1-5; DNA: TGTGCCAGCAGTGAATATAACGGTCATCAGCCCCAGCATTTT; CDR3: CASSEYNGHQPQHF
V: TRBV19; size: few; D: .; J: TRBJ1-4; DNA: TGTGCCAGTAGTATTGGAGGGTCAACTAATGAAAAACTGTTTTTT; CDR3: CASSIGGSTNEKLFF
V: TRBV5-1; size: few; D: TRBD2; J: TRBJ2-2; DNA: TGCGCCAGCAGCTTGGGGACTAGCCGAGGAACCGGGGAGCTGTTTTTT; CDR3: CASSLGTSRGTGELFF
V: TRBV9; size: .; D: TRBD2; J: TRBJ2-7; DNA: TGTGCCAGCAGCGCCTCCTTAGCGGGTAGTCTGAACGAGCAGTACTTC; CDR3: CASSASLAGSLNEQYF
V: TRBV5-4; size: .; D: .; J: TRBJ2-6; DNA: TGTGCCAGCAGCTTGCCAGGTTTTAACTCTGGGGCCAACGTCCTGACTTTC; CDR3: CASSLPGFNSGANVLTF
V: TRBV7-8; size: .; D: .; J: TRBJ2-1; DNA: TGTGCCAGCAGCGCCAGCGGTTACAATGAGCAGTTCTTC; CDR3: CASSASGYNEQFF